These 2 T cell receptor beta chains were all obtained from the same sample, sequenced in a study of response to subunit inactivated influenza vaccine. From the RT-PCR reads, TCRdb called clonotypes with MiXCR, one entry per CDR3 protein. The data contain around 160,000 distinct CDR3 sequences, 11% of them seen just once; the ten biggest clones take up around 11%. The source was non-naive T cells sorted from PBMCs, collected more than 35 days after vaccination. All receptors come from a man aged 50-60 years who received an inactivated influenza vaccine.

This rearrangement joins TRBV3-1 to TRBJ2-5; 9 bases map to TRBD1. From germline, CDR1 is LGHDT and CDR2 YNNKEL (reference sequence). With 1 base clipped from V and 2 bases from J, the junction kept 8 bases outside the gene matches. There are 17 residues in the CDR3. As DNA, the CDR3 is TGTGCCAGCAGCCAAGGGATCGTTGGGACAGGGCAAGAGACCCAGTACTTC. It codes for CASSQGIVGTGQETQYF.

This chain connects TRBV20-1 to TRBJ2-7; D possibly corresponds to TRBD1 (5 bases). Germline assignment: CDR1 DFQATT and CDR2 SNEGSKA (reference sequence). Trimming removed 6 bases at V and 3 bases at J, with 12 bases between. The CDR3 has 12 residues. CDR3 region: CSAQKGDYEQYF. The CDR3 DNA follows: TGCAGTGCCCAAAAAGGGGACTACGAGCAGTACTTC.